Presented here are 4 T cell receptor beta chains from one specimen sequenced in a study of regulatory T cells in long-lasting Graves disease (dated by TCRdb to about 2021). The library relied on multiplex PCR. The sequencer was an Illumina HiSeq 4000. To build TCR beta libraries, CDR3 regions were amplified by Arm-PCR using iRepertoire HTBI primers. TCRdb reworked the public reads: Q25 trimming with fastp, MiXCR clone assembly, productive beta chains retained. Every entry covers one CDR3 protein and lists the most common genes and DNA from its rows. A total of about 450,000 distinct CDR3 sequences appear in this sample, 14% of them only once. Of the sample, around a sixth is held by the ten largest clones. Explained via the paper, the time point label denotes: newly diagnosed GD, antithyroid drugs for less than 3 months. RNA was extracted from PBMCs in TRIzol for both TCR sequencing and RNA sequencing.

These sequences were also reported in another study, on T cells in Graves' hyperthyroidism and ophthalmopathy.

The sequences come from peripheral blood mononuclear cells (PBMCs), collected at new diagnosis, from a patient treated with antithyroid drugs. Source of these receptors: a woman aged 50 to 60 with Graves disease. Donor details come from another sample of the same person, matched by shared clones.

This clonotype was observed many times. The rearrangement uses TRBV27 and TRBJ2-7, with TRBD2 matching over 9 bases. This CDR3 has 13 amino acids. Germline V gene lookup returns CDR1 MNHEY and CDR2 SMNVEV (reference sequence). The junction had 7 bases not matched to a gene; V was cut back by 9 bases and J by 4 bases. CDR3 region: CASRVAGAYEQYF. In DNA form, the CDR3 reads TGTGCCAGTAGAGTAGCGGGAGCGTACGAGCAGTACTTC.

The chain combines TRBV7-3 with TRBJ1-6; possible D gene TRBD1, 6 bases. Germline values: CDR1 SGHTA, CDR2 FQGTGA. Trimming took 5 bases from V and 10 from J, leaving 18 bases between them. The CDR3 sequence is 15 residues long. The CDR3 sequence is CASSPAGGGASPLHF. In DNA, the CDR3 is TGTGCCAGCAGCCCCGCCGGAGGGGGAGCCTCACCCCTCCACTTT.

This clonotype occurred many times. V and J are TRBV3-1 and TRBJ1-1; 10 bases map to TRBD1. Germline V gene sequence: CDR1 LGHDT, CDR2 YNNKEL (reference sequence). Trimming at V came to 6 bases and at J to 4 bases, leaving 14 bases not matched to a gene. CDR3 size: 17 residues. CDR3: CASSPQLTGGRGTEAFF. CDR3 DNA: TGTGCCAGCAGTCCTCAATTGACAGGGGGCAGAGGCACTGAAGCTTTCTTT.

This clonotype was seen repeatedly, ten times or more. The chain links TRBV29-1 to TRBJ2-7, with TRBD2 matching 9 bases. V was clipped by 3 bases and J by 2 bases; unmatched bases: 5. Germline CDR1 reads SQVTM; CDR2 reads ANQGSEA. The CDR3 has 14 residues. CDR3 DNA sequence: TGCAGCGTTGATAGTCTAGCGGGACCCTACGAGCAGTACTTC. Its translation is CSVDSLAGPYEQYF.